This is a list of T cell receptor beta chains from one sample in a study of neurological immune-mediated disorders. TCRdb used MiXCR to reprocess the 5' RACE reads, holding one entry per CDR3 protein. The sample holds over 60,000 distinct CDR3 sequences, roughly 4.8% seen once. Sequencing was performed on PBMCs. The source of these receptors is a woman aged 70 to 79 with multiple sclerosis. Both conserved end residues are part of each CDR3.

v_gene,j_gene,CDR3aa
TRBV5-1,TRBJ2-7,CASSFMREQGEQYF
TRBV14,TRBJ1-2,CASSQWGRFVDGYTF
TRBV3-1,TRBJ1-1,CASSQGVQAFF
TRBV5-4,TRBJ1-2,CASTKKKGTARALAQPYGYTF
TRBV12-3/TRBV12-4,TRBJ1-1,CASSLSWTGGNTEAFF
TRBV7-2,TRBJ1-1,CASSLVYGTGTEAFF
TRBV7-2,TRBJ2-3,CASTTSGRDTQYF
TRBV6-5,TRBJ2-1,CASSYSRRPGYNEQFF
TRBV7-8,TRBJ2-3,CASSLKASVVLTDTQYF
TRBV4-1,TRBJ1-2,CASSQGQVNYGYTF
TRBV6-6,TRBJ2-1,CASGAYNEQFF
TRBV27,TRBJ1-6,CASSRADVPNSPLHF
TRBV5-1,TRBJ1-2,CASSLDNYGYTF
TRBV20-1,TRBJ2-1,CSAARNYNEQFF
TRBV7-9,TRBJ2-7,CASSPGTVGAKQYF
TRBV20-1,TRBJ2-7,CSARFGGSRSYEQYF
TRBV20-1,TRBJ1-1,CSGAGGRGTEAFF
TRBV9,TRBJ2-3,CASSLRLASDTQYF
TRBV6-6,TRBJ2-3,CASSYKGFAGRIDTQYF
TRBV4-3,TRBJ2-1,CASSQVSGPRYAQFF
TRBV12-3/TRBV12-4,TRBJ1-3,CASSTDRGRNTIYF
TRBV5-1,TRBJ2-3,CASSPRGTVGTQYF
TRBV7-9,TRBJ1-4,CASSLQGAGEKLFF
TRBV6-5,TRBJ2-2,CASSRDRGYTGELFF
TRBV6-4,TRBJ1-2,CASSPGHSYGYTF
TRBV7-2,TRBJ1-3,CASSLGGASGNTIYF
TRBV7-3,TRBJ2-2,CASRPPGETGELFF
TRBV7-2,TRBJ2-3,CASRLAGGSDTQYF
TRBV12-3/TRBV12-4,TRBJ1-2,CASSLKQGANYGYTF
TRBV15,TRBJ2-2,CATSGRQGVNTGELFF
TRBV25-1,TRBJ2-7,CASSEIDGYEQYF
TRBV12-3/TRBV12-4,TRBJ2-3,CASSWGRGSDTQYF
TRBV6-5,TRBJ2-1,CASIPSGSWNEQFF
TRBV7-2,TRBJ1-1,CASSLGDISTEAFF
TRBV7-2,TRBJ1-1,CASSLVLGGAFF
TRBV5-5,TRBJ2-7,CASSSTSGVSYEQYF
TRBV12-3/TRBV12-4,TRBJ1-5,CASRDLVGNQPQHF
TRBV5-6,TRBJ2-1,CASRAGLAGVSEQFF
TRBV5-1,TRBJ2-3,CASSRDGKDTQYF
TRBV4-3,TRBJ2-3,CASSQPRDTDTQYF
TRBV20-1,TRBJ2-1,CSARDPAGGDEQFF
TRBV4-1,TRBJ2-3,CASSQIGLARDTQYF
TRBV7-8,TRBJ2-2,CASPLAGGLNTGELFF
TRBV30,TRBJ1-5,CAWMAPGPGGSYSNQPQHF
TRBV27,TRBJ2-7,CASKPGDRGIQQYF
TRBV20-1,TRBJ2-7,CSARSPGASSYEQYF
TRBV20-1,TRBJ2-7,CSAYETGGPHEQYF
TRBV20-1,TRBJ1-6,CSARVMGIRNNSPLHF
TRBV5-1,TRBJ2-7,CASSLDATAGEQYF
TRBV7-8,TRBJ2-1,CASSLGVRAGGLGEQFF
TRBV5-1,TRBJ2-5,CASAELHQETQYF
TRBV20-1,TRBJ2-5,CSATGQGTSRAALAQYF
TRBV20-1,TRBJ1-3,CSARAPVSGNTIYF
TRBV6-5,TRBJ1-5,CASRRGYSNQPQHF
TRBV20-1,TRBJ1-1,CSAPKGVTEAFF
TRBV7-2,TRBJ2-7,CASRLDTGLSYEQYF
TRBV25-1,TRBJ1-1,CASTPKGLNTEAFF